These 20 T cell receptor beta chains share one sample of origin, sequenced in a study of technical replicates of blood from a few donors. TCRdb's table, derived via immunoSEQ multiplex PCR, lists solely in-frame clones and lacks some. The table records over 70,000 clones, almost 98% of them present only once. The specimen sequenced was T cells isolated from PBMCs. The origin of the receptors is a human donor in good health.

This chain links TRBV7-9 with TRBJ2-5, with a tentative D call TRBD2 (6 bases). Germline V gene sequence: CDR1 SEHNR, CDR2 FQNEAQ (reference sequence). This CDR3 has 14 residues. V lost 5 bases and J 5 bases, leaving 15 bases between the germline ends. The chain's CDR3 is CASSPGTLRETQYF. CDR3 in DNA: TGTGCCAGCAGCCCCGGGACTCTGCGGGAGACCCAGTACTTC.

The chain recombines TRBV27 with TRBJ1-1, with 7 nucleotides matching TRBD1. Germline V gene lookup returns CDR1 MNHEY and CDR2 SMNVEV (reference sequence). The CDR3 consists of 16 residues. V lost 5 bases to trimming and J lost 0 bases; unmatched junction nucleotides: 9. As DNA, the CDR3 is TGTGCCAGCAGTCTGGGGACAGATGGTTTGAACACTGAAGCTTTCTTT. It translates to CASSLGTDGLNTEAFF.

This rearrangement joins TRBV7-3 to TRBJ1-6; D unclear. This CDR3 region has 16 residues. Germline CDR1 is SGHTA and CDR2 is FQGTGA. The V end lost 1 base, the J end lost 10 bases, and 17 bases lay between the germline ends. The CDR3 DNA follows: TGTGCCAGCAGCTTAAATGGTCAGAGGTCGGCCTCACCCCTCCACTTT. Translated, it gives CASSLNGQRSASPLHF.

V and J are TRBV5-8 and TRBJ1-1; D is uncertain. The CDR3 contains 11 residues. In germline, CDR1 is SGHTS, CDR2 YDEGEE. Trimming cost V 7 bases and J 7 bases, with 11 bases left between them. The CDR3 sequence: CASYRLSEAFF. The CDR3 bases are TGTGCCAGCTATCGTCTAAGTGAAGCTTTCTTT. Looking up the rest from reference TRBV5-8 and TRBJ1-1 gives the full variable domain: EAGVTQSPTHLIKTRGQQATLRCSPISGHTSVYWYQQALGLGLQFLLWYDEGEERNRGNFPPRFSGRQFPNYSSELNVNALELEDSALYLCASYRLSEAFFGQGTRLTVV.

This chain uses TRBV6-5 with TRBJ1-2; 7 bases are a match to TRBD1. Trimming cost V 2 bases and J 5 bases; bases outside gene matches: 8. This CDR3 is 15 amino acids long. CDR1 MNHEY and CDR2 SVGAGI come from the germline V gene. DNA of the CDR3: TGTGCCAGCAGTTACGCGTCAGACAGGGCGTATGGCTACACCTTC. It encodes CASSYASDRAYGYTF.

The chain combines TRBV11-1 with TRBJ2-7; TRBD2 agrees at 8 bases. The germline V gene has CDR1 SGHAT and CDR2 FQDESV (reference sequence). J lost 3 bases, V lost 1 base, and 11 bases had no gene match. CDR3 size: 17 residues. CDR3 amino acids: CASSLGRAGGLRYEQYF. The CDR3 DNA sequence: TGTGCCAGCAGCTTAGGAAGGGCGGGGGGCCTCCGCTACGAGCAGTACTTC.

V usage is TRBV6-5 and J usage is TRBJ1-4; D unclear. Between the trimmed V and J ends, which lost 0 bases and 0 bases, there was a span of 8 bases. Germline loops: CDR1 MNHEY, CDR2 SVGAGI. This CDR3 region has 16 residues. CDR3 amino acids: CASSYSFTATNEKLFF. CDR3 bases: TGTGCCAGCAGTTACTCGTTTACAGCAACTAATGAAAAACTGTTTTTT.

The chain joins TRBV7-2 to TRBJ1-3; 7 bases are a match to TRBD1. Germline-derived CDR1 and CDR2 are SGHTA and FQGNSA. Trimming took 5 bases from V and 2 from J; bases not matched to a gene: 6. This CDR3 spans 15 amino acids. CDR3 protein: CASSPTGVTGNTIYF. CDR3 coding DNA: TGTGCCAGCAGCCCCACAGGGGTTACTGGAAACACCATATATTTT.

The gene calls are TRBV27 and TRBJ2-2; 12 bases line up with TRBD2. The trim removed 4 bases at V and 4 bases at J, leaving 13 bases unmatched. This CDR3 is 19 amino acids long. CDR1 is MNHEY, CDR2 SMNVEV, per germline (reference sequence). In nucleotides, the CDR3 is TGTGCCAGCAGTTCCCGACTAGCGGGGGATAACGAGGTCACCGGGGAGCTGTTTTTT. This sequence encodes CASSSRLAGDNEVTGELFF.

The gene calls are TRBV5-1 and TRBJ1-2; D is unclear. CDR3 length equals 15 residues. The ends were cut back, 0 bases at V and 2 bases at J, with 11 bases in the middle. From germline, CDR1 is SGHRS and CDR2 YFSETQ. Here the CDR3 reads CASSLVGKPNYGYTF. CDR3 in DNA: TGCGCCAGCAGCTTGGTCGGGAAACCAAACTATGGCTACACCTTC.

The chain links TRBV13 to TRBJ2-1; 7 bases match TRBD2. With V trimmed by 5 bases and J by 7 bases, 11 bases remained unmatched. CDR1 and CDR2 from the germline V gene are PRHDT and FYEKMQ (reference sequence). CDR3 length equals 15 residues. The CDR3 protein is CASSQSGEGTNEQFF. In nucleotides, the CDR3 is TGTGCCAGCAGCCAGAGCGGGGAAGGGACGAATGAGCAGTTCTTC. Drawing the rest from reference TRBV13 and TRBJ2-1, the complete variable domain is AAGVIQSPRHLIKEKRETATLKCYPIPRHDTVYWYQQGPGQDPQFLISFYEKMQSDKGSIPDRFSAQQFSDYHSELNMSSLELGDSALYFCASSQSGEGTNEQFFGPGTRLTVL.

CDR3 region: CASSFLGGIQETQYF. Written as DNA, the CDR3 is TGTGCCAGCAGTTTCCTCGGCGGGATCCAAGAGACCCAGTACTTC. The chain recombines TRBV6-5 with TRBJ2-5, with D tentatively TRBD2 (6 bases). CDR3 length equals 15 residues. Germline V gene sequence: CDR1 MNHEY, CDR2 SVGAGI. V lost 4 bases to trimming and J lost 1 base, with 13 bases between them.

This clone showed up just once. The chain has TRBV5-1 and TRBJ1-1; the D gene is possibly TRBD1 (5 bases). Germline CDR1 is SGHRS and CDR2 is YFSETQ. The CDR3 covers 13 residues. V lost 4 bases, J lost 5 bases, and 12 bases lay in between. The CDR3 region has the DNA TGCGCCAGCAGCCAACTGGGGGGGACTGAAGCTTTCTTT. Translation: CASSQLGGTEAFF.

The chain recombines TRBV27 with TRBJ2-7, with D uncertain. Germline CDR1 and CDR2: MNHEY and SMNVEV (reference sequence). V was shortened by 3 bases and J by 4 bases, with 10 bases between the two germline ends. The CDR3 contains 13 residues. The CDR3 bases are TGTGCCAGCAGTTTCTCCCCACGGTACGAGCAGTACTTC. It yields the protein CASSFSPRYEQYF.

The rearrangement joins TRBV4-1 to TRBJ1-5; a weak D match, TRBD1 (5 bases). Trimming removed 2 bases from V and 2 bases from J, with 13 bases in between. CDR3 length: 16 amino acids. From germline, CDR1 is MGHRA and CDR2 YSYEKL. The CDR3 region is CASSQPQVRGNQPQHF. DNA of the CDR3: TGCGCCAGCAGCCAACCACAGGTTCGGGGCAATCAGCCCCAGCATTTT.

The V call is TRBV27, the J call TRBJ2-7; 10 positions match TRBD1. V was pared by 1 base and J by 1 base, with 1 base of the junction left unmatched. The germline CDR1 and CDR2 sequences are MNHEY and SMNVEV (reference sequence). There are 15 residues in the CDR3. CDR3 in amino acids: CASSLWDRGSYEQYF. The CDR3 DNA reads TGTGCCAGCAGTTTATGGGACAGGGGATCCTACGAGCAGTACTTC.

The chain links TRBV5-1 to TRBJ2-1, with TRBD2 identical over 14 bases. J was trimmed by 7 bases and V by 2 bases; bases with no gene match: 29. CDR1 and CDR2 (germline): SGHRS, YFSETQ. The length of the CDR3 is 24 residues. CDR3 DNA sequence: TGCGCCAGCAGCTTCATGGTGTTTACAGAGTCCGGGACTAGCGGGAGACCTCTAGGTAATGAGCAGTTCTTC. Amino acid sequence: CASSFMVFTESGTSGRPLGNEQFF.

The V and J genes are TRBV6-5 and TRBJ1-1; 9 positions agree with TRBD1. The J segment lost 10 bases and the V segment lost 5 bases, leaving 8 bases of the junction unmatched. CDR3 length: 13 amino acids. Germline V CDR1 and CDR2: MNHEY, SVGAGI. The CDR3: CASSTDRGDSAFF. As DNA, the CDR3 is TGTGCCAGCAGTACCGACAGGGGGGATTCAGCTTTCTTT.

V gene TRBV6-6 combines with J gene TRBJ2-2; 13 bases are shared with TRBD2. The CDR3 spans 16 residues. In germline, CDR1 is MNHNY, CDR2 SVGAGI (reference sequence). V shed 5 bases, J shed 2 bases, and the junction held 2 bases outside the gene matches. The CDR3 sequence is CASSRLAGGNTGELFF. The CDR3 nucleotides read TGTGCCAGCAGTCGACTAGCGGGGGGAAACACCGGGGAGCTGTTTTTT.

The chain employs TRBV28 and TRBJ2-2; 7 bases are a match to TRBD2. Losses at the gene ends were 8 bases for V and 10 bases for J; bases not matched to a gene: 13. The length of the CDR3 is 14 residues. CDR1 MDHEN and CDR2 SYDVKM come from the germline V gene. The CDR3 DNA reads as TGTGCCAGCTCTGACCGACTTGGGAGGGAGGAGCTGTTTTTT. This translates into CASSDRLGREELFF.